These T cell receptor beta chains were read from a single sample in a study of T cell changes during pregnancy in multiple sclerosis. TCRdb's copy holds only in-frame clones and misses some; the assay was immunoSEQ multiplex PCR. This sample has roughly 51,000 clones; approximately 94% occur once, and the top ten carry 4.5% to 5.5%. The material was CD8+ T cells from peripheral blood mononuclear cells, obtained before pregnancy. The receptor set was obtained from a female donor with multiple sclerosis, enrolled in a pregnancy study. CDR3s include the opening cysteine and the closing phenylalanine or tryptophan. The D gene is left open where the match is weak. Clone size is shown for a subset of rows, as once, few, many or a class of expanded clone.

TRBJ2-1 TRBD1 TRBV6-4 NA CASSADRGEQFF TGTGCCAGCAGCGCTGACAGGGGTGAGCAGTTCTTC
TRBJ2-2 TRBD1 TRBV18 once CASSPFDRDTGELFF TGTGCCAGCTCACCATTCGACAGGGACACCGGGGAGCTGTTTTTT
TRBJ2-7 TRBD2 TRBV4-1 NA CASSPTSGIEQYF TGCGCCAGCAGCCCGACTAGCGGGATCGAGCAGTACTTC
TRBJ2-3 TRBD2 TRBV27 once CARGGSGIRSDTQYF TGTGCCAGGGGGGGTAGCGGGATTCGTTCGGATACGCAGTATTTT
TRBJ2-7 NA TRBV14 NA CASSQEGAGEQYF TGTGCCAGCAGCCAAGAGGGGGCTGGGGAGCAGTACTTC
TRBJ2-1 NA TRBV4-1 NA CASSPPGSDQQFF TGCGCCAGCAGCCCACCAGGGTCCGATCAGCAGTTCTTC
TRBJ2-7 NA TRBV6-1 NA CASGGFTRVEQYF TGTGCCAGTGGGGGCTTTACTAGGGTTGAGCAGTACTTC
TRBJ2-1 TRBD1 TRBV7-9 once CASSSGTEYNEQFF TGTGCCAGCAGCTCGGGGACAGAATACAATGAGCAGTTCTTC
TRBJ2-2 TRBD2 TRBV4-1 NA CASKLAGGPGTGELFF TGCGCCAGCAAGCTAGCGGGAGGGCCTGGCACCGGGGAGCTGTTTTTT
TRBJ2-5 TRBD2 TRBV6-6 NA CASSHIAGGVAETQYF TGTGCCAGCAGTCACATAGCGGGAGGGGTGGCGGAGACCCAGTACTTC
TRBJ1-4 NA TRBV4-2 NA CASSQTFDEKLFF TGTGCCAGCAGCCAGACTTTCGATGAAAAACTGTTTTTT
TRBJ2-3 TRBD2 TRBV7-6 NA CASSKLATSTDTQYF TGTGCCAGCAGCAAACTAGCGACCAGCACAGATACGCAGTATTTT
TRBJ2-7 TRBD2 TRBV27 NA CASSASGSAYEQYF TGTGCCAGCAGTGCTAGCGGGAGCGCCTACGAGCAGTACTTC
TRBJ1-1 NA TRBV2 NA CATPGDTEAFF TGTGCCACTCCAGGGGACACTGAAGCTTTCTTT